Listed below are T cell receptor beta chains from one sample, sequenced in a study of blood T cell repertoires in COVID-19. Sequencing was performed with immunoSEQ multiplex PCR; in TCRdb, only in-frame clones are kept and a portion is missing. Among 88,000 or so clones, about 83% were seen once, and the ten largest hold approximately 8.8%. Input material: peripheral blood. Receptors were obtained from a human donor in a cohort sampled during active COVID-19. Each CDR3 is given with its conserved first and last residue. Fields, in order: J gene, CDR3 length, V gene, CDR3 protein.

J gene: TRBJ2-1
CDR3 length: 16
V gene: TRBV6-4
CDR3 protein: CASSSIAESSYNEQFF

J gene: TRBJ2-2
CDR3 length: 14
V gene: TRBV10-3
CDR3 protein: CAISGTRGAGELFF

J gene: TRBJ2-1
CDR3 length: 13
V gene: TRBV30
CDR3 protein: CAWRLAGGNEQFF

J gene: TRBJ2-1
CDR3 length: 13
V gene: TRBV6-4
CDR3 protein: CASSDGGVGGQFF

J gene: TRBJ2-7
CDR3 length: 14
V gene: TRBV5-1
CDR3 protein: CASSLTAISYEQYF

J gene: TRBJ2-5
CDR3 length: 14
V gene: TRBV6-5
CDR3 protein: CASSTRQPQETQYF

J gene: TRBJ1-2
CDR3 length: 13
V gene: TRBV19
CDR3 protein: CASSLQGTYGYTF

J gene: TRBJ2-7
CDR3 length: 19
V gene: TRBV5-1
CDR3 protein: CASSLVWREGLSAPYEQYF

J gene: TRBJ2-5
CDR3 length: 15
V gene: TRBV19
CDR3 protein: CATSGGGLSQETQYF

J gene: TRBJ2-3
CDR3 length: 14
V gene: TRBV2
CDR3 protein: CASRAGVSTDTQYF

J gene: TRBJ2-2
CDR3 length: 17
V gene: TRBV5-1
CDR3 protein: CASSSSGTGLSTGELFF

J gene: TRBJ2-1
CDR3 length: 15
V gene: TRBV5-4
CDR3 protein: CASSSRTSSYNEQFF

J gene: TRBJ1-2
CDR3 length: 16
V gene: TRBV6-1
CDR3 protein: CASSAVRQYHYYGYTF

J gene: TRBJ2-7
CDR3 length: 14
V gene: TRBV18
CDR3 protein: CASSLGTGGGEQYF

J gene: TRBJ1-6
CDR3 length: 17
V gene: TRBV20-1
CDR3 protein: CSASRRVGDFYNSPLHF

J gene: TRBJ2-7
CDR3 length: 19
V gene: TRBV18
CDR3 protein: CASSPLSRPRERGPYEQYF

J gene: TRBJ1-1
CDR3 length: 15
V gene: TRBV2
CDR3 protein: CASGLLRTANTEAFF

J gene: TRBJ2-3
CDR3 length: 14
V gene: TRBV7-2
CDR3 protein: CASSSRAGSDTQYF

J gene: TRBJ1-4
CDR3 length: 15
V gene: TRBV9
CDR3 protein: CASSVTVSTNEKLFF

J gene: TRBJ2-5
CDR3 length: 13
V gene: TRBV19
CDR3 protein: CASSIAGYETQYF

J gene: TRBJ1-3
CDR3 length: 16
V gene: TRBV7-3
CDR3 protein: CASSLKPGSSGNTIYF

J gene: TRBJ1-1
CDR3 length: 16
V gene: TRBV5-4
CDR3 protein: CASSRRQGARATEAFF

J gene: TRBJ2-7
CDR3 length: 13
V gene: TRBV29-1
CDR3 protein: CSVTGGSSYEQYF

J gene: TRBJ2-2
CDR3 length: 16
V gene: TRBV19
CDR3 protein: CASSIGAVANTGELFF